This T cell receptor (beta chain) was recovered during a study of blood T cell repertoires in COVID-19 (dated by TCRdb to about 2020). Looking at the study overall: The collaborator samples originated in the United States, Italy and Spain and spanned the acute and convalescent phases of COVID-19. Subjects who had been exposed to COVID-19, were actively infected with it, or had recovered from it provided the deeply sampled blood TCRbeta repertoires that made up the dataset. Samples came from the ongoing ImmuneRACE study (first 160 participants) plus 1,254 subjects from 6 global collaborators. The sample metadata nearly always contained a de-identified subject ID, COVID-19 status, age in years and sex. The repertoires were made available in a free public database intended to serve as a resource for research on the immune response to SARS-CoV-2. The material from the prospective study consisted of cDNA or gDNA derived from T cells, B-cell-depleted T cells, or PBMCs. Where available, HLA class I and class II types were obtained from metadata supplied by the sample provider rather than from assay-based typing.

Note on this clone: Its binding antigen is unknown. The input lacks base qualities; no much larger clone sits a single base away.

In the prospective study, participants were about 18 to 95 years old, resided in about two dozen geographic areas of the United States, and were enrolled through a virtual design. To assign participants to cohorts, the prospective study relied on clinical history that participants themselves reported in a screening survey and a study questionnaire. Recovered participants in ImmuneRACE Cohort 3 were defined as having two consecutive negative NP/OP PCR tests, clearance from a healthcare professional, or resolution of symptoms. Each participant in the prospective study had whole blood, serum and a nasopharyngeal or oropharyngeal swab collected by mobile phlebotomists. Prospective study participants could optionally give additional blood draws and questionnaires over an approximately 2-month period. Before DNA extraction, prospective study blood samples were shipped either frozen or at room temperature.

What the work shows at the level of the full study, not this receptor alone: The amount of clinical and demographic metadata varied by source and participant and was provided uncurated.

Germline trimming amounts to 3 bases on V and 3 bases on J, with 5 as the count of junction bases outside the gene matches. The CDR3 has 15 amino acids, counting the end cysteine and phenylalanine. Here the CDR3 DNA is all that survives: 45 bases in frame from base 1. From the germline V gene (reference sequence), CDR1 is SGHNT and CDR2 is YYREEE. TCRbeta CDR3 regions were amplified from genomic DNA using the immunoSEQ Assay, a bias-controlled multiplex PCR. In the source study's methods: The number of nucleated cells in each sample was estimated from the amplification of reference gene primers within the assay. To quantify the absolute abundance of each unique TCRbeta CDR3 rearrangement, sequence reads were collapsed and filtered. Productive Simpson clonality was computed per sample as the square root of Simpson's diversity index over productive rearrangements. TCRdb took this table from immuneACCESS and kept in-frame rearrangements with V and J called. Such tables lack part of the clones; where checked against another copy, unresolved V genes explain under half of the gap, and the rest is unexplained. V, J and clone size are those of that table, while D and trimming were read from the DNA. For this sample there are some 460,000 clones; around 90% appear just once. 0.7% of the sample is held by the ten biggest clonotypes.

Sample: PBMCs or T cells enriched from blood (not recorded which). The chain employs TRBV5-4 and TRBJ1-3, with 8 middle bases fitting TRBD1. The source is a woman aged 18-29 years who had recovered from COVID-19. The nucleotide sequence reads as follows: TGTGCCAGCAGCTCACGACAGGGGAATGGAAACACCATATATTTT. Its protein product is CASSSRQGNGNTIYF.